The 25 T cell receptor beta chains in this list originate from one sample, sequenced in a study of T cell repertoires in ileal Crohn's disease. Only in-frame clones appear in the TCRdb table, and some are missing; sequencing was by immunoSEQ multiplex PCR. The table records about 5,400 clones, roughly 80% of them present only once. The specimen was ileal tissue. Receptors were obtained from an adult with Crohn's disease.

This chain links TRBV6-5 with TRBJ1-2; D uncertain. In germline, CDR1 is MNHEY, CDR2 SVGAGI. Trimming shortened V by 4 bases and J by 0 bases, and 9 bases separated the two germline ends. This CDR3 comprises 14 residues. The CDR3 nucleotides read TGTGCCAGCAGTTCCCCAGCAACTAACTATGGCTACACCTTC. Translating gives CASSSPATNYGYTF.

This clone came up a few times. The chain has TRBV27 and TRBJ2-1; the match to TRBD1 covers 10 bases. Unmatched junction bases numbered 6, after V lost 4 bases and J lost 3 bases. From germline, CDR1 is MNHEY and CDR2 SMNVEV (reference sequence). This CDR3 spans 16 amino acids. The CDR3 DNA is TGTGCCAGCAGTTCAGGACAGGGGGGCTACTACAATGAGCAGTTCTTC. This codes for CASSSGQGGYYNEQFF.

The chain carries TRBV28 and TRBJ2-4; 8 bases align to TRBD1. The V and J ends lost 2 bases and 10 bases, in that order; junction bases with no gene match: 1. The CDR3 contains 12 residues. CDR1 and CDR2 (germline): MDHEN, SYDVKM. The CDR3 region is CASSLGQGIQYF. In DNA form, the CDR3 reads TGTGCCAGCAGTTTAGGACAGGGTATTCAGTACTTC.

The chain employs TRBV5-6 and TRBJ2-7; TRBD1 aligns across 7 bases. Looked up from germline, CDR1 is SGHDT and CDR2 is YYEEEE. This CDR3 comprises 15 residues. Losses at the gene ends were 1 base for V and 2 bases for J; bases not matched to a gene: 6. The CDR3 loop is CASSLRGQAAYEQYF. CDR3 bases: TGTGCCAGCAGCTTGAGAGGACAGGCCGCCTACGAGCAGTACTTC. Drawing the rest from reference TRBV5-6 and TRBJ2-7, the complete variable domain is DAGVTQSPTHLIKTRGQQVTLRCSPKSGHDTVSWYQQALGQGPQFIFQYYEEEERQRGNFPDRFSGHQFPNYSSELNVNALLLGDSALYLCASSLRGQAAYEQYFGPGTRLTVT.

The J gene is TRBJ2-1, the V gene TRBV28; 9 nucleotides line up with TRBD2. Germline loops: CDR1 MDHEN, CDR2 SYDVKM. J was trimmed by 2 bases and V by 4 bases; bases with no gene match: 6. The CDR3 runs 16 residues. The CDR3 DNA follows: TGTGCCAGCAGTTCGAACGGCGGGAGGGCCTACAATGAGCAGTTCTTC. It yields the protein CASSSNGGRAYNEQFF.

The V and J genes are TRBV29-1 and TRBJ1-3; D is perhaps TRBD1 (6 bases). From germline, CDR1 is SQVTM and CDR2 ANQGSEA. The V and J ends lost 3 bases and 3 bases respectively, with 15 bases between them. This CDR3 region has 15 residues. The CDR3 sequence is CSVEGLQGFGNTIYF. The CDR3 nucleotides read TGCAGCGTTGAGGGCCTACAGGGTTTTGGAAACACCATATATTTT.

The table lists this clone with a count of one. This rearrangement joins TRBV14 to TRBJ2-7, with 9 bases matching TRBD1. The CDR3 is 15 residues long. After removal of 4 bases from V and 3 bases from J, the junction contained 7 bases not matched to a gene. Per germline, CDR1 SGHDN and CDR2 FVKESK. CDR3 in amino acids: CASSLRDRVGYEQYF. The CDR3 DNA reads TGTGCCAGCAGCCTTCGGGACAGGGTCGGCTACGAGCAGTACTTC.

V and J are TRBV9 and TRBJ2-7; D is perhaps TRBD2 (5 bases). Deletions cut 0 bases from V and 8 bases from J, with 9 bases between. Germline CDR1 SGDLS, CDR2 YYNGEE. The CDR3 is made up of 12 amino acids. The CDR3 coding sequence is TGTGCCAGCAGCGTAGATCGAGGGAAGCAGTACTTC. Its translation: CASSVDRGKQYF.

This sequence joins TRBV27 and TRBJ2-4, with 9 bases aligning to TRBD2. V was pared by 3 bases and J by 0 bases, with 12 bases of the junction left unmatched. From germline, CDR1 is MNHEY and CDR2 SMNVEV (reference sequence). The CDR3 extends over 19 amino acids. CDR3 DNA: TGTGCCAGCAGTTTGAGGGGGGATCGACTAGCGGTAGCCAAAAACATTCAGTACTTC. This translates into CASSLRGDRLAVAKNIQYF.

The CDR3 protein is CASRGQGTGTQYF. The CDR3 coding sequence is TGTGCCAGCAGGGGACAGGGGACGGGGACCCAGTACTTC. This chain links TRBV28 with TRBJ2-5; 10 nucleotides align to TRBD1. This CDR3 is 13 amino acids long. In germline, CDR1 is MDHEN, CDR2 SYDVKM. V gave up 6 bases and J gave up 7 bases; unmatched junction bases: 5.

The chain uses TRBV2 and TRBJ1-1; D gene ambiguous. Deletions cut 10 bases from V and 2 bases from J, with 11 bases between. The CDR3 contains 12 residues. Germline assignment: CDR1 SNHLY and CDR2 FYNNEI. CDR3 coding DNA: TGTGCCATCCAGACGGGTAACACTGAAGCTTTCTTT. Translated: CAIQTGNTEAFF.

The genes are TRBV7-6 and TRBJ2-2; no clear D gene. Germline-derived CDR1 and CDR2 are SGHVS and FNYEAQ. This CDR3 spans 12 amino acids. V was pared by 2 bases and J by 6 bases, with 4 bases between. CDR3 region: CASSLSPGELFF. For the CDR3, the DNA is TGTGCCAGCAGCTTAAGTCCCGGGGAGCTGTTTTTT.

By frequency in the sample, this clone is large. The rearrangement joins TRBV30 to TRBJ1-5; D is possibly TRBD1 (6 bases). The CDR3 spans 15 residues. Germline-derived CDR1 and CDR2 are GTSNPN and SVGIG (reference sequence). The V and J ends lost 3 bases and 7 bases respectively, with 19 bases between them. Here the CDR3 reads CAWRPFTGTGQPQHF. Written as DNA, the CDR3 is TGTGCCTGGAGGCCATTCACAGGGACGGGGCAGCCCCAGCATTTT.

Notes on this clone: At one end the junction does not follow the germline gene, possibly because of a read error. The CDR3 DNA is TGTGCCAGCAGTTTAGCGGGACCCTACAATAAGCAGTTCTTC. This gives the protein CASSLAGPYNKQFF. The chain combines TRBV28 with TRBJ2-1, with D possibly matching TRBD2 (6 bases). CDR1 MDHEN and CDR2 SYDVKM come from the germline V gene. The CDR3 extends over 14 amino acids.

CDR3 coding DNA: TGTGCCAGCAGCCCCGTAGCGGCCGCAACCGGGGAGCTGTTTTTT. Translated: CASSPVAAATGELFF. V and J are TRBV7-3 and TRBJ2-2; weak D call: TRBD2 (6 bases). CDR1 and CDR2 from the germline V gene are SGHTA and FQGTGA. Trimming shortened V by 5 bases and J by 5 bases, and 15 bases separated the two germline ends. The CDR3 covers 15 residues. The variable domain in full, completed from reference TRBV7-3 and TRBJ2-2, reads GAGVSQTPSNKVTEKGKYVELRCDPISGHTALYWYRQSLGQGPEFLIYFQGTGAADDSGLPNDRFFAVRPEGSVSTLKIQRTERGDSAVYLCASSPVAAATGELFFGEGSRLTVL.

The table lists this clone with a count of one. This rearrangement joins TRBV5-1 to TRBJ2-7; D not certain. V was pared by 1 base and J by 0 bases, with 2 bases between. Germline loops: CDR1 SGHRS, CDR2 YFSETQ. The CDR3 is 12 amino acids. For the CDR3, the DNA is TGCGCCAGCAGCTTGCCCTCCTACGAGCAGTACTTC. This gives the protein CASSLPSYEQYF.

This chain joins TRBV19 and TRBJ2-2; a weak D match, TRBD1 (6 bases). The CDR3 extends over 17 amino acids. The V gene lost 5 bases and the J gene lost 3 bases, with 19 bases spanning the gap. Germline CDR1 and CDR2: LNHDA and SQIVND (reference sequence). CDR3 sequence reads: CASSPYRVGADTGELFF. The DNA for the CDR3 is TGTGCCAGTAGTCCTTACAGGGTAGGGGCGGACACCGGGGAGCTGTTTTTT.

The gene calls are TRBV6-6 and TRBJ1-1; D is uncertain. Per the germline V gene, CDR1 is MNHNY and CDR2 is SVGAGI (reference sequence). The CDR3 has 15 amino acids. The V and J ends lost 7 bases and 1 base respectively, with 16 bases between them. The CDR3 reads CASTQEGSSNTEAFF. The CDR3 DNA sequence: TGTGCCAGCACCCAAGAGGGCTCCTCGAACACTGAAGCTTTCTTT.

The J gene is TRBJ2-3, the V gene TRBV30; weak D call: TRBD2 (5 bases). Trimming pared 2 bases from V and 8 bases from J, leaving 20 bases between. In germline, CDR1 is GTSNPN, CDR2 SVGIG (reference sequence). This CDR3 comprises 15 residues. Here the CDR3 DNA reads TGTGCCTGGAGTCTCTACTCCGGAGCGGAGGTTACGCAGTATTTT. This gives the protein CAWSLYSGAEVTQYF.

This clone was picked up one time. The chain recombines TRBV5-1 with TRBJ2-1, with D possibly TRBD1 on 5 matching bases. The germline V and J ends were trimmed by 5 bases and 5 bases, with 11 bases remaining between them. The CDR3 is 13 residues long. Germline values: CDR1 SGHRS, CDR2 YFSETQ. DNA of the CDR3: TGCGCCAGCAGTTCACAGGTCAACAATGAGCAGTTCTTC. It yields the protein CASSSQVNNEQFF.

The chain has TRBV4-3 and TRBJ2-7; D is ambiguous. The germline CDR1 and CDR2 sequences are LGHNA and YSLEER. With 0 bases removed from V and 2 bases from J, the gap between germline ends came to 14 bases. The CDR3 spans 16 residues. CDR3 sequence (DNA): TGCGCCAGCAGCCAAGATCCCAAGAGTGGGGCCTACGAGCAGTACTTC. This encodes CASSQDPKSGAYEQYF.

The chain links TRBV27 to TRBJ1-5; a possible D gene is TRBD1 (6 bases). This CDR3 region has 17 residues. Deletions cut 5 bases from V and 2 bases from J, with 19 bases between. Germline assignment: CDR1 MNHEY and CDR2 SMNVEV (reference sequence). The CDR3 loop is CASSPTLSGGGNQPQHF. The CDR3, as DNA: TGTGCCAGCAGTCCGACGTTGTCCGGGGGCGGCAATCAGCCCCAGCATTTT.

The chain couples TRBV4-2 to TRBJ2-6; D not certain. V gave up 1 base and J gave up 6 bases, with 10 bases separating them. The CDR3 is made up of 15 amino acids. Germline V gene data show CDR1 as LGHNA and CDR2 as YNFKEQ. The CDR3 nucleotides are TGTGCCAGCAGCCAAGGAGGAACTGAGGCCAACGTCCTGACTTTC. This codes for CASSQGGTEANVLTF.

This clone was counted between two and nine times. The chain has TRBV11-2 and TRBJ2-3; 7 nucleotides align to TRBD1. The V and J ends lost 2 bases and 4 bases, in that order; junction bases with no gene match: 12. The CDR3 spans 17 residues. CDR1 SGHAT and CDR2 FQNNGV come from the germline V gene. CDR3 in amino acids: CASSLSGTGTASDTQYF. The DNA of the CDR3 is TGTGCCAGCAGCTTAAGCGGAACCGGGACAGCTTCAGATACGCAGTATTTT.

The chain links TRBV5-5 to TRBJ1-5; D is possibly TRBD1 (5 bases). With 0 bases removed from V and 1 base from J, the gap between germline ends came to 11 bases. This CDR3 is 16 amino acids long. Germline values: CDR1 SGHKS, CDR2 YYEKEE (reference sequence). CDR3: CASSLAGGDSNQPQHF. Here the CDR3 DNA reads TGTGCCAGCAGCTTGGCCGGAGGGGACAGCAATCAGCCCCAGCATTTT.